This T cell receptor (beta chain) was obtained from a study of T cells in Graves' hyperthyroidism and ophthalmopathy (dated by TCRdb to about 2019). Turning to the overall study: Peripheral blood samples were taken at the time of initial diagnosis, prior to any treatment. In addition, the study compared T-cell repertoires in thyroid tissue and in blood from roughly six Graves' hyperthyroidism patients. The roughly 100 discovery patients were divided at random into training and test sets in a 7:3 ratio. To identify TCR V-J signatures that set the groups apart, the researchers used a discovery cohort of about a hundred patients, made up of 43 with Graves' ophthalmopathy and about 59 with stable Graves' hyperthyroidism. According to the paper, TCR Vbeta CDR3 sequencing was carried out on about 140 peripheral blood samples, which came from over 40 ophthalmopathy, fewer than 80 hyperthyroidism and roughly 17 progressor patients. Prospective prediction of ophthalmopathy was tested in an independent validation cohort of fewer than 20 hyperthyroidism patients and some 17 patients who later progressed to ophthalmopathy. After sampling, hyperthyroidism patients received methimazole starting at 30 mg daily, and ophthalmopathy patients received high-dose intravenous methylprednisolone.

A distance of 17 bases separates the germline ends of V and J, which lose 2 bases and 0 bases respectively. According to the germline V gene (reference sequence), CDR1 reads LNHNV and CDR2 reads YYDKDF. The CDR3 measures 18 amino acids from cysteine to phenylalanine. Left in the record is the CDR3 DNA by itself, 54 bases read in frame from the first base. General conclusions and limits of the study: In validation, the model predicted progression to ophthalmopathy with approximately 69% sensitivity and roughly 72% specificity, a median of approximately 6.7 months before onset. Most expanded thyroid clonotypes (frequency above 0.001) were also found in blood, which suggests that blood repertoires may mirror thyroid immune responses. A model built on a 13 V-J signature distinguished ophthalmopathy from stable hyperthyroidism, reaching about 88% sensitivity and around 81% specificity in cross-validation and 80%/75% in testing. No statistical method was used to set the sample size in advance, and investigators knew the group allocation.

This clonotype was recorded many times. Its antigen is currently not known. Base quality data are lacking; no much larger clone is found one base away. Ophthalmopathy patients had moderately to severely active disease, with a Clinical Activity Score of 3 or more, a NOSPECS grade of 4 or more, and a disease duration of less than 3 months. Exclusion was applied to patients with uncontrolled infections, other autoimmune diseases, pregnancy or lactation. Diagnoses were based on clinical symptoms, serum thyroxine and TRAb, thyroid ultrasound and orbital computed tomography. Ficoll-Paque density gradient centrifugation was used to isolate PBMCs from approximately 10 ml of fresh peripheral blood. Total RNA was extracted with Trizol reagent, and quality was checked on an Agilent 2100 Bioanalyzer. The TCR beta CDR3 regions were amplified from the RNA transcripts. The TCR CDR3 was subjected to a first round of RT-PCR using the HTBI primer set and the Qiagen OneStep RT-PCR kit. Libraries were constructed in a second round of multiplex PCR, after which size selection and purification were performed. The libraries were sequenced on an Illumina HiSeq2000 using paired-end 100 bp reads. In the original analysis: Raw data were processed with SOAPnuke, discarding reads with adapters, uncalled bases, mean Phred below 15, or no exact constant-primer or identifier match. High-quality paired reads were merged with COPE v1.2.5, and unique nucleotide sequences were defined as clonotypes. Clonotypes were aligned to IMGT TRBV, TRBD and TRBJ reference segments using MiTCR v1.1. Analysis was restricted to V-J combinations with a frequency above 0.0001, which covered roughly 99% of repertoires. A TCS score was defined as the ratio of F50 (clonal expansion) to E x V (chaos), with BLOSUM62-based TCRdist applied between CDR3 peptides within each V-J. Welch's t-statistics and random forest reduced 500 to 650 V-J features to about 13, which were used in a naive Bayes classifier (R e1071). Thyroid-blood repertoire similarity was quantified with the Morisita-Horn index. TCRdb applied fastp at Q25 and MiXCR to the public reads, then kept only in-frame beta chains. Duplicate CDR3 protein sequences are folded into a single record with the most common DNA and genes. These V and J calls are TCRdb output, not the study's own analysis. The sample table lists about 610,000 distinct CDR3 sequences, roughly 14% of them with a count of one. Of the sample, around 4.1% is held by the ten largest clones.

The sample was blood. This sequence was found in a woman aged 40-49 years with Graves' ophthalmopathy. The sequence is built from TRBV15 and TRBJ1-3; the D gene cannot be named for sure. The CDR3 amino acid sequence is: CATSRTVTGGASGNTIYF. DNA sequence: TGTGCCACCAGCAGAACCGTCACGGGTGGAGCCTCTGGAAACACCATATATTTT.